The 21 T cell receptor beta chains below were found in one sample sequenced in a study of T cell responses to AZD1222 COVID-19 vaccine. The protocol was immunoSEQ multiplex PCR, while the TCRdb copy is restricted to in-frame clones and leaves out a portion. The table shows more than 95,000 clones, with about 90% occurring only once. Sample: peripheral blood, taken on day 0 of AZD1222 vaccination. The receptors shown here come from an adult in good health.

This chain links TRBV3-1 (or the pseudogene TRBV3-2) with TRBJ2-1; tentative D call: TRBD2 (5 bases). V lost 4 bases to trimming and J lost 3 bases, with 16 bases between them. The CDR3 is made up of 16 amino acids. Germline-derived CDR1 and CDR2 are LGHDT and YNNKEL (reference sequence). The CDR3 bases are TGTGCCAGCAGCCTAAGTGGGCTAGCCTTCTACAATGAGCAGTTCTTC. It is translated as CASSLSGLAFYNEQFF.

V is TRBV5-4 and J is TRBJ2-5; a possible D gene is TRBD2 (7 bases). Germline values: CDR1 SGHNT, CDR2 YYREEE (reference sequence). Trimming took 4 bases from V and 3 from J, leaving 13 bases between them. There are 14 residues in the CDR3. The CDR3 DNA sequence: TGTGCCAGCAGCACTCGGGGGGCCGAAGAGACCCAGTACTTC. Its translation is CASSTRGAEETQYF.

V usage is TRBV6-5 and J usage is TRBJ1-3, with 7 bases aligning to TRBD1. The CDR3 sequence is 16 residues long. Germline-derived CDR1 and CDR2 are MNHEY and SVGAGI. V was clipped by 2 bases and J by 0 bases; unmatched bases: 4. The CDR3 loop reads CASSYGDRASGNTIYF. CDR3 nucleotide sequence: TGTGCCAGCAGTTACGGAGACAGGGCCTCTGGAAACACCATATATTTT.

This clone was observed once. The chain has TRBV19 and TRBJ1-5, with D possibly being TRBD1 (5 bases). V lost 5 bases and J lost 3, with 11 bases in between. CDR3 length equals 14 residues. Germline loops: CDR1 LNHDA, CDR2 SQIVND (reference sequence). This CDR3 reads CASSLTVYNQPQHF. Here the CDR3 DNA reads TGTGCCAGTAGTTTGACAGTCTACAATCAGCCCCAGCATTTT.

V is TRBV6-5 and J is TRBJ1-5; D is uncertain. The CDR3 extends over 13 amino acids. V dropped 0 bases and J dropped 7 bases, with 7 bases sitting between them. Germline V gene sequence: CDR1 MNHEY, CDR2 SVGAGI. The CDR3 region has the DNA TGTGCCAGCAGTTACTCGAGGGCCCAGCCCCAGCATTTT. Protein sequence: CASSYSRAQPQHF.

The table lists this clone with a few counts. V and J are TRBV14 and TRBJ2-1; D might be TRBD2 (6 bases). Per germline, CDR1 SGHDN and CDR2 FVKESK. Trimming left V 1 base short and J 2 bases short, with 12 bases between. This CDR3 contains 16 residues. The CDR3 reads CASSQAGVGAYNEQFF. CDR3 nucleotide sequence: TGTGCCAGCAGCCAAGCGGGGGTGGGCGCCTACAATGAGCAGTTCTTC.

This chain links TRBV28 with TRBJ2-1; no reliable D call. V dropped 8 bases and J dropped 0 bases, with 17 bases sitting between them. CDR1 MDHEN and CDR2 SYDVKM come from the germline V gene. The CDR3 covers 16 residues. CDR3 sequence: CASVSTPSHSYNEQFF. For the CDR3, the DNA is TGTGCCAGCGTTTCCACGCCTTCACACTCCTACAATGAGCAGTTCTTC.

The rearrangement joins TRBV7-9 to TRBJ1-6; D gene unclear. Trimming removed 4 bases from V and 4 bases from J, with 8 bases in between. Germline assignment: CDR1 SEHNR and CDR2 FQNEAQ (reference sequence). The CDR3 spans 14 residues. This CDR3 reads CASSSIVYNSPLHF. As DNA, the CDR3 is TGTGCCAGCAGCTCTATAGTTTATAATTCACCCCTCCACTTT.

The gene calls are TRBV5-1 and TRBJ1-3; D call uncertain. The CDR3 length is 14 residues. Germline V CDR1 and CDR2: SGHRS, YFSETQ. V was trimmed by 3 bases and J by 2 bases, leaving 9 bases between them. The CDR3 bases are TGCGCCAGCAGCTGGGATTCTCCTGGAAACACCATATATTTT. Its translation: CASSWDSPGNTIYF.

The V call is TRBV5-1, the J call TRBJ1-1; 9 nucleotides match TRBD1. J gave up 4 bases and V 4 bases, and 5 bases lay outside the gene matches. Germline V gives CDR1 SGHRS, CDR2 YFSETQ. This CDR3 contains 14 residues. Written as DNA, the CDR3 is TGCGCCAGCAGCCAGCCGGGACAGGGCACTGAAGCTTTCTTT. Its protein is CASSQPGQGTEAFF.

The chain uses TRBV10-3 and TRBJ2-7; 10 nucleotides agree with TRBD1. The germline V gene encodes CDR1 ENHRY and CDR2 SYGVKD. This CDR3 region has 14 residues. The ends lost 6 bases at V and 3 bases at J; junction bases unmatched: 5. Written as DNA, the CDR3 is TGTGCCATCAGAACCGGGACAGGGGACTACGAGCAGTACTTC. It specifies CAIRTGTGDYEQYF.

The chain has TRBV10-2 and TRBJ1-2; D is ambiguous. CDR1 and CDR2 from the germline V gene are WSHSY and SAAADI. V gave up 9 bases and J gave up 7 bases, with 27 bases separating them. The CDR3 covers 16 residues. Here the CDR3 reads CASGDGFGGYSFGYTF. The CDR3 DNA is TGCGCCAGTGGCGATGGGTTCGGAGGCTATTCCTTTGGCTACACCTTC.

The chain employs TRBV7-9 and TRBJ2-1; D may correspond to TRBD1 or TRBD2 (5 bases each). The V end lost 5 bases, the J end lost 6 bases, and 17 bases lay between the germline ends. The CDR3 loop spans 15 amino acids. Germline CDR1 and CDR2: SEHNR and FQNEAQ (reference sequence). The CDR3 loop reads CASSPPSGRRNEQFF. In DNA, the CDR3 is TGTGCCAGCAGCCCACCTTCGGGACGGCGCAATGAGCAGTTCTTC.

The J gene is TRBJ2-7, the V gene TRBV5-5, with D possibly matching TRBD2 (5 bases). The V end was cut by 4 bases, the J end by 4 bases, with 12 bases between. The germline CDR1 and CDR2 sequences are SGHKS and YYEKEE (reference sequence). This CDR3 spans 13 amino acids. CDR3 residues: CASSLVPGYEQYF. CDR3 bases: TGTGCCAGCAGCCTAGTTCCGGGGTACGAGCAGTACTTC.

The CDR3 spells CASSQKDRGRGDTEAFF. The CDR3 DNA sequence: TGCGCCAGCAGTCAAAAGGACAGGGGGCGCGGAGACACTGAAGCTTTCTTT. The J gene is TRBJ1-1, the V gene TRBV23-1; 11 positions agree with TRBD1. TRBV23-1 is marked as an open reading frame, function uncertain. This CDR3 contains 17 residues. With V trimmed by 2 bases and J by 3 bases, 8 bases remained unmatched.

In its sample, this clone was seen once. This chain's CDR3 is CASSLGTSASYEQYF. The CDR3 DNA sequence: TGTGCCAGCAGCCTCGGGACTAGCGCATCCTACGAGCAGTACTTC. The chain uses TRBV14 and TRBJ2-7, with TRBD2 identical over 10 bases. V gave up 4 bases and J gave up 1 base; unmatched junction bases: 4. Germline CDR1 and CDR2: SGHDN and FVKESK. There are 15 residues in the CDR3.

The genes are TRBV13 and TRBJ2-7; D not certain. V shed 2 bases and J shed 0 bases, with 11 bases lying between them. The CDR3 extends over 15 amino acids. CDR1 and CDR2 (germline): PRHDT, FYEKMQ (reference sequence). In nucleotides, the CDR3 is TGTGCCAGCAGCTTACGCAGGCTAAGCTCCTACGAGCAGTACTTC. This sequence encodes CASSLRRLSSYEQYF. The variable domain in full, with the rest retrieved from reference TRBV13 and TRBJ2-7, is AAGVIQSPRHLIKEKRETATLKCYPIPRHDTVYWYQQGPGQDPQFLISFYEKMQSDKGSIPDRFSAQQFSDYHSELNMSSLELGDSALYFCASSLRRLSSYEQYFGPGTRLTVT.

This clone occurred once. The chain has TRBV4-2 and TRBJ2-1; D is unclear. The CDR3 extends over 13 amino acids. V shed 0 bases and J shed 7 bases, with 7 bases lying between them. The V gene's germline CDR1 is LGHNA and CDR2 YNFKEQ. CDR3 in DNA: TGTGCCAGCAGCCAAGAGTCGGTTAATGAGCAGTTCTTC. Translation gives CASSQESVNEQFF.

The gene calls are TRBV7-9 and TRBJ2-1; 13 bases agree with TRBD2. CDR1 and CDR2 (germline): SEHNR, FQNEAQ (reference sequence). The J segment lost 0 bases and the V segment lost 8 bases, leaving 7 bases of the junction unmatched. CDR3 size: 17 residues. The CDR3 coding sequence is TGTGCCAGCTTCGGGACTAGCGGGGATAGCTCCTACAATGAGCAGTTCTTC. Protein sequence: CASFGTSGDSSYNEQFF.

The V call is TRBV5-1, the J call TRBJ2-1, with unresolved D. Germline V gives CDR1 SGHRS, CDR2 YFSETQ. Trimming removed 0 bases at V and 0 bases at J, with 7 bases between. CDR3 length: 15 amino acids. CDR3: CASSLGLDSYNEQFF. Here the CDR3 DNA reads TGCGCCAGCAGCTTGGGTCTCGACTCCTACAATGAGCAGTTCTTC. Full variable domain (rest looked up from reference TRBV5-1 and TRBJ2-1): KAGVTQTPRYLIKTRGQQVTLSCSPISGHRSVSWYQQTPGQGLQFLFEYFSETQRNKGNFPGRFSGRQFSNSRSEMNVSTLELGDSALYLCASSLGLDSYNEQFFGPGTRLTVL.

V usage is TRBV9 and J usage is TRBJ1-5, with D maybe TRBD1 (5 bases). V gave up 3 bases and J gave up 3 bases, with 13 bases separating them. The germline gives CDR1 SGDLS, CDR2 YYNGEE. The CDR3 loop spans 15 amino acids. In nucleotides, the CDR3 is TGTGCCAGCAGCGCCGGAGGGGCCCCCAATCAGCCCCAGCATTTT. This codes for CASSAGGAPNQPQHF.